This TCR beta chain was obtained from a study of T cell repertoires in cytomegalovirus infection. Whole-study context: As its CMV epitopes, the study selected recently identified HLA-C-restricted and well-studied HLA-B-restricted targets. In public TCR beta signatures, there were indications of both CMV infection and matching HLA type.

TCRdb redid the calling of the reads with MiXCR, one entry per CDR3 protein. The data contain approximately 470,000 distinct CDR3 sequences, roughly 42% of them singletons. About this clonotype: Its antigen is still unknown.

Germline V CDR1 and CDR2: WSHSY, SAAADI. The CDR3 contains 16 residues. V shed 2 bases and J shed 4 bases, with 15 bases lying between them. Study-level points and caveats: Summed frequency of public TCR beta families distinguished CMV carriers with the relevant HLA. It was HLA-C-restricted CMV-specific TCR beta clonotypes that dominated the response ex vivo.

The chain couples TRBV10-2 to TRBJ1-5, with a weak D call TRBD1 (5 bases). The TCR originated in a human donor in good health (CMV status not recorded). Some clones in this sample may be carry-over from other donors' samples. The sample in question was cultured PBMCs, obtained from culture after CMV antigen stimulation. DNA of the CDR3: TGCGCCAGCAGTGAGCCCCGGGGGGGAGCGAATCAGCCCCAGCATTTT. Its translation is CASSEPRGGANQPQHF.